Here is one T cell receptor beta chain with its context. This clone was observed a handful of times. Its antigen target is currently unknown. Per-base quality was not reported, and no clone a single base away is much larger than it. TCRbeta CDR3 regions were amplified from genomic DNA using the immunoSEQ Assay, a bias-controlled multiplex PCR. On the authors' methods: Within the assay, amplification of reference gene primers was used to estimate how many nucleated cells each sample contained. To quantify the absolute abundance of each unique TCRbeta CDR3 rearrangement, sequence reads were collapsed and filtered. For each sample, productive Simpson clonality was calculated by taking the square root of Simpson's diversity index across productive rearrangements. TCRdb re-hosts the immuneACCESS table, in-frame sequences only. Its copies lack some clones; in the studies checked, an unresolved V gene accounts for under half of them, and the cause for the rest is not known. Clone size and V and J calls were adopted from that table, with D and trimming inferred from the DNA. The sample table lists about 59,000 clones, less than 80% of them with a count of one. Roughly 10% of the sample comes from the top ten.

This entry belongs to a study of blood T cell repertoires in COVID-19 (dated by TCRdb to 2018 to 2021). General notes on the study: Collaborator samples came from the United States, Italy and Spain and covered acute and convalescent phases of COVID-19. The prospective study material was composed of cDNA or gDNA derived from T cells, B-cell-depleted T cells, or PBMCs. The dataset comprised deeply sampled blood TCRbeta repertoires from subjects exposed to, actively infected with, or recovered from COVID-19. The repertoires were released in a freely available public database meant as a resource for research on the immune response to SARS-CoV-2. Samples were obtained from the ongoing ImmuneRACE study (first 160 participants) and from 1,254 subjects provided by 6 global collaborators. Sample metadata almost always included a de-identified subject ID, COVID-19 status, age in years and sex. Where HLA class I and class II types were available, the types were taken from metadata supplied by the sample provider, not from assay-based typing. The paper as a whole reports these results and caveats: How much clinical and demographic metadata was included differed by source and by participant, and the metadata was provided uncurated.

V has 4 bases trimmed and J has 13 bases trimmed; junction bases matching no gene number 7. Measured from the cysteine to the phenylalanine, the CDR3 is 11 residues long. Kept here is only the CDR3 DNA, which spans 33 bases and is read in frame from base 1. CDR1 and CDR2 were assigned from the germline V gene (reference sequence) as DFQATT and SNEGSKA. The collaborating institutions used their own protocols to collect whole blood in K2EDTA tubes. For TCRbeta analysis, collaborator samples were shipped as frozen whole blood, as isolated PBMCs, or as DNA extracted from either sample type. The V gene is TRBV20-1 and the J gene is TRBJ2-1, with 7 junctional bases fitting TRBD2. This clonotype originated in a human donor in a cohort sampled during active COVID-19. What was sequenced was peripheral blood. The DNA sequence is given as TGCAGTGCTACCCTAGCGGACGGACAGTTCTTC. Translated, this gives CSATLADGQFF.